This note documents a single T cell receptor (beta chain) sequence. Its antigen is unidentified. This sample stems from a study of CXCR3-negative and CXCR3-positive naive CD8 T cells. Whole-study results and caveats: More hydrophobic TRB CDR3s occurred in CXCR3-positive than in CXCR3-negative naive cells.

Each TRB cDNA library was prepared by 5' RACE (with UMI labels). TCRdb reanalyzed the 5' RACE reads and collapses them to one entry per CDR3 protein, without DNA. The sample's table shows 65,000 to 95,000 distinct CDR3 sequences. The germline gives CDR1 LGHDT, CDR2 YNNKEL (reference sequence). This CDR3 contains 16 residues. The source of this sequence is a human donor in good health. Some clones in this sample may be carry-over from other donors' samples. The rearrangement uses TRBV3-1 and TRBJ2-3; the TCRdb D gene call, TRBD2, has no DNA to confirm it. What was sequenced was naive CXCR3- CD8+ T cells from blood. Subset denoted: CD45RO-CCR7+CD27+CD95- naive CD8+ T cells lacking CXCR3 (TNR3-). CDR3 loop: CASSQGAGAGTDTQYF.